This T cell receptor beta chain is from a study of T-cell reconstitution after alpha-beta-depleted transplantation in children. General study results and limits: The study reportedly traced alpha-beta T cells about two months after transplant to several hundred expanded graft clones. At the one-year point after transplant, T-cell counts and TCRbeta diversity were found to come mostly from T cells that had been newly produced.

Preparation of the TCRbeta library used unique molecular identifiers. TCRdb itself ran the PCR reads through MiXCR, one entry per CDR3 protein. The sample lists about 200,000 distinct CDR3 sequences, around 5.9% occurring once. This clonotype was counted ten times or more. Its antigen is unidentified. This clonotype was sampled from a girl under three years old with combined immunodeficiency, due to receive a stem cell transplant. The material was PBMCs, obtained before TCRalphabeta/CD19-depleted stem cell transplant.

The CDR3 sequence is CSAQGIYTDTQYF. CDR3 bases: TGCAGTGCCCAAGGGATATACACAGATACGCAGTATTTT. The genes are TRBV20-1 and TRBJ2-3, with D hard to call. The CDR3 covers 13 residues. Germline CDR1 reads DFQATT; CDR2 reads SNEGSKA (reference sequence). The germline V and J ends were trimmed by 6 bases and 2 bases, with 12 bases remaining between them.